A selection of T cell receptor beta chains follows, all from one sample in a study of OX40 agonist ivuxolimab in advanced cancers. Sequenced by immunoSEQ multiplex PCR; TCRdb stores in-frame clones only, minus some. The table shows roughly 72,000 clones, with 94% occurring only once. The specimen was CD4+ or CD8+ T cells sorted from blood, collected in a trial of the OX40 agonist ivuxolimab. These receptors all stem from an adult with an advanced solid tumor such as melanoma, head and neck, liver or kidney cancer. CDR3s include the opening cysteine and the closing phenylalanine or tryptophan. A D gene is named only where the DNA matches it firmly. Clone size is stated in some rows and not others, as once, few, many or a class when expanded.

D,V,size,J,CDR3,DNA
TRBD1,TRBV4-1,.,TRBJ2-7,CASSQDPGGPRYF,TGCGCCAGCAGCCAAGACCCAGGGGGTCCACGGTACTTC
.,TRBV2,.,TRBJ2-1,CASSDGATGNEQFF,TGTGCCAGCAGTGATGGAGCCACCGGAAATGAGCAGTTCTTC
.,TRBV5-8,.,TRBJ2-7,CASSPGPNNWQYF,TGTGCCAGCAGCCCAGGACCGAACAACTGGCAGTACTTC
.,TRBV6-5,.,TRBJ1-1,CASSYISPGFAEAFF,TGTGCCAGCAGTTACATCAGTCCGGGGTTTGCTGAAGCTTTCTTT
.,TRBV19,medium-sized,TRBJ1-5,CASEMGNQPQHF,TGTGCCAGTGAGATGGGCAATCAGCCCCAGCATTTT
.,TRBV14,.,TRBJ2-7,CASSQEGYSSLSFGQYF,TGTGCCAGCAGCCAAGAAGGGTATTCGTCCCTTTCTTTCGGGCAGTACTTC
.,TRBV21-1,once,TRBJ2-7,CASSKEQLEQYF,TGTGCCAGCAGCAAAGAGCAGCTAGAGCAGTACTTC
.,TRBV9,.,TRBJ1-4,CASSEGSTNEKLFF,TGTGCCAGCAGCGAGGGCTCAACTAATGAAAAACTGTTTTTT
.,TRBV28,.,TRBJ2-7,CASSPRYEQYF,TGTGCCAGCAGCCCTCGCTACGAGCAGTACTTC
.,TRBV5-4,.,TRBJ2-5,CASSPPTQETQYF,TGTGCCAGCAGCCCCCCAACCCAAGAGACCCAGTACTTC
TRBD2,TRBV5-1,.,TRBJ2-1,CASSPGAGGEGPYNEQFF,TGCGCCAGCAGCCCAGGGGCGGGAGGGGAAGGCCCCTACAATGAGCAGTTCTTC
TRBD1,TRBV6-5,.,TRBJ1-1,CASSGTGANTEAFF,TGTGCCAGCAGTGGGACAGGGGCGAACACTGAAGCTTTCTTT
TRBD1,TRBV18,.,TRBJ1-5,CASSPGQGGSVPQHF,TGTGCCAGCTCACCAGGACAGGGTGGTTCAGTGCCCCAGCATTTT
.,TRBV7-6,.,TRBJ2-7,CASSLEFGLSPYEQYF,TGTGCCAGCAGCTTAGAATTTGGACTGAGCCCTTACGAGCAGTACTTC
.,TRBV7-2,few,TRBJ2-5,CASSLGGGLVSQYF,TGTGCCAGCAGCTTAGGTGGTGGTCTGGTGTCCCAGTACTTC
TRBD1,TRBV27,.,TRBJ2-7,CASSLLGQGATEQYF,TGTGCCAGCAGTTTACTGGGACAGGGGGCGACCGAGCAGTACTTC
TRBD1,TRBV5-1,.,TRBJ1-2,CASSLESGGYYGYTF,TGCGCCAGCAGCTTGGAGTCAGGGGGCTACTATGGCTACACCTTC
.,TRBV20-1,.,TRBJ2-1,CSASWAGEQFF,TGCAGTGCTAGTTGGGCAGGTGAGCAGTTCTTC
.,TRBV6-1,.,TRBJ2-7,CASSDRAYEQYF,TGTGCCAGCAGTGACAGAGCCTACGAGCAGTACTTC
TRBD2,TRBV19,.,TRBJ2-3,CASSALAGTSTDTQYF,TGTGCCAGTAGTGCACTAGCGGGAACTAGCACAGATACGCAGTATTTT
.,TRBV25-1,.,TRBJ1-2,CASSEGVGAYGYTF,TGTGCCAGCAGTGAGGGAGTGGGGGCCTATGGCTACACCTTC
TRBD1,TRBV23-1,.,TRBJ2-1,CASSQTGGHEQFF,TGCGCCAGCAGTCAGACAGGGGGCCATGAGCAGTTCTTC
TRBD2,TRBV7-9,.,TRBJ2-2,CASSPEAGEVTGELFF,TGTGCCAGCAGCCCAGAGGCGGGGGAGGTTACCGGGGAGCTGTTTTTT
TRBD1,TRBV4-1,.,TRBJ1-4,CASSQVSGQAGRLFF,TGCGCCAGCAGCCAGGTTTCGGGACAGGCCGGCCGACTGTTTTTT
.,TRBV25-1,.,TRBJ2-1,CASSDRGLSYNEQFF,TGTGCCAGCAGTGACAGGGGATTATCCTACAATGAGCAGTTCTTC
.,TRBV28,.,TRBJ1-3,CASSSSESGNTIYF,TGTGCCAGCAGTTCCTCGGAAAGCGGAAACACCATATATTTT
.,TRBV5-1,few,TRBJ2-7,CASREATYEQYF,TGCGCCAGCAGGGAGGCGACCTACGAGCAGTACTTC
TRBD2,TRBV7-2,.,TRBJ2-7,CASRDEVAGGNSYEQYF,TGTGCCAGCCGAGACGAGGTGGCGGGGGGAAACTCCTACGAGCAGTACTTC
.,TRBV11-2,.,TRBJ1-3,CASSFSGPGNTIYF,TGTGCCAGCAGCTTCTCGGGGCCTGGAAACACCATATATTTT
.,TRBV27,.,TRBJ2-7,CASSFSPGTLVYEQYF,TGTGCCAGCAGTTTTTCTCCGGGGACATTGGTCTACGAGCAGTACTTC
.,TRBV7-9,.,TRBJ1-6,CASSLVGANSPLHF,TGTGCCAGCAGCTTAGTGGGGGCTAATTCACCCCTCCACTTT
.,TRBV6-1,.,TRBJ2-1,CASSDRVGLWSDEQFF,TGTGCCAGCAGTGATAGGGTAGGTCTGTGGTCGGATGAGCAGTTCTTC
.,TRBV27,.,TRBJ2-7,CASSLVAEQEQYF,TGTGCCAGCAGTTTAGTAGCAGAGCAGGAGCAGTACTTC
.,TRBV7-9,.,TRBJ1-1,CASSAPLNTEAFF,TGTGCCAGCAGCGCCCCTCTGAACACTGAAGCTTTCTTT
.,TRBV28,.,TRBJ2-1,CASVNRDSSYNEQFF,TGTGCCAGCGTAAACCGGGACTCATCCTACAATGAGCAGTTCTTC
TRBD1,TRBV9,.,TRBJ2-2,CASSVPSGQDTGELFF,TGTGCCAGCAGCGTCCCCTCCGGACAGGATACCGGGGAGCTGTTTTTT
.,TRBV2,.,TRBJ1-1,CASSDDEAFF,TGTGCCAGCAGCGATGATGAAGCTTTCTTT
.,TRBV29-1,.,TRBJ2-2,CSPGDGNTGELFF,TGCAGCCCTGGGGACGGAAACACCGGGGAGCTGTTTTTT
.,TRBV9,.,TRBJ1-1,CASSFRLNTEAFF,TGTGCCAGCAGCTTCCGGTTGAACACTGAAGCTTTCTTT
.,TRBV7-9,.,TRBJ2-7,CASSLEDRYEQYF,TGTGCCAGCAGCTTAGAGGACCGGTACGAGCAGTACTTC
TRBD2,TRBV28,.,TRBJ2-1,CASSILAALYNEQFF,TGTGCCAGCAGCATCCTAGCGGCCCTTTACAATGAGCAGTTCTTC
.,TRBV27,.,TRBJ1-1,CASSFVSGSTEAFF,TGTGCCAGCAGTTTCGTTTCCGGGAGCACTGAAGCTTTCTTT
.,TRBV6-5,.,TRBJ2-4,CASSYGSKNIQYF,TGTGCCAGCAGTTACGGAAGCAAAAACATTCAGTACTTC
.,TRBV6-5,.,TRBJ2-3,CASRWADTQYF,TGTGCCAGCAGGTGGGCAGATACGCAGTATTTT
TRBD1,TRBV7-9,.,TRBJ1-5,CASSLGAGTGNSNQPQHF,TGTGCCAGCAGCTTAGGGGCCGGGACAGGCAATAGCAATCAGCCCCAGCATTTT
TRBD1,TRBV6-6,.,TRBJ2-5,CASSSLGQGKETQYF,TGTGCCAGCAGTTCTCTGGGACAGGGGAAAGAGACCCAGTACTTC
.,TRBV27,once,TRBJ2-7,CASSLAAGRYEQYF,TGTGCCAGCAGTTTGGCTGCGGGGAGGTACGAGCAGTACTTC
TRBD1,TRBV2,.,TRBJ1-2,CASSDRQGYGYTF,TGTGCCAGCAGTGACAGACAGGGCTATGGCTACACCTTC
.,TRBV7-9,.,TRBJ2-3,CASSLSDTQYF,TGTGCCAGCAGCCTTTCAGATACGCAGTATTTT
.,TRBV7-9,.,TRBJ1-2,CASSPPGRAPNYGYTF,TGTGCCAGCAGCCCGCCGGGACGGGCCCCCAACTATGGCTACACCTTC
.,TRBV7-9,few,TRBJ2-7,CASSLTTYEQYF,TGTGCCAGCAGCTTAACGACCTACGAGCAGTACTTC
.,TRBV28,.,TRBJ2-2,CASSAGNTGELFF,TGTGCCAGCAGTGCCGGGAACACCGGGGAGCTGTTTTTT